This TCR beta chain was obtained from a study of OX40 agonist ivuxolimab in advanced cancers. Some background on the complete study: Ivuxolimab was a fully human IgG2 agonistic monoclonal antibody targeting the costimulatory receptor OX40 (CD134). The paper covers the monotherapy dose-escalation part of the phase I ivuxolimab trial, which included N ≈ 50 patients. Intravenous ivuxolimab was administered to patients every 2 weeks at six dose levels: 0.01, 0.1, 0.3, 1.5, 3 and 10 mg/kg. Patients were allowed to have had prior anti-PD-1, anti-PD-L1 or anti-CTLA-4 therapy, and around 37% of the dose-escalation patients had previously received checkpoint inhibitors. Peripheral TCRbeta sequencing was intended to test whether TCR sequence diversity was altered and clonal T-cell expansion was caused by ivuxolimab. Of the roughly 52 dose-escalation patients, hepatocellular carcinoma was present in 19, melanoma in approximately 15, renal cell carcinoma in 9 and head and neck cancer in 9. Partial responses occurred in three dose-escalation patients, of whom one had hepatocellular carcinoma and two had cutaneous melanoma. In the dose-escalation cohort, around four fifths of patients were male, and the mean age was around 60 years with a range of about 23 to 79. General conclusions and limits of the study: Which antigens the clonally expanded peripheral T cells were specific for was not determined. Low levels of normalized T-cell clonal expansion were also seen in some patients who did not respond. After ivuxolimab, more expanded clones were found on average in CD8+ T cells than in CD4+ T cells. In partial responders in the 0.1-3.0 mg/kg groups, normalized peripheral clonal expansion was found to be among the lowest, especially among CD8+ T cells. At doses from 0.1 to 3.0 mg/kg, clonal expansion was seen in both CD4+ and CD8+ blood T cells between baseline and week 6.

For sequencing of the TCRbeta CDR3 region, genomic DNA was extracted from the sorted cells. The immunoSEQ Assay was used for sequencing of TCRbeta CDR3 regions. TCRdb holds this immuneACCESS table with in-frame rearrangements only. Some clones are missing; in checked studies, unresolved V genes explain under half, and the rest has no known cause. Here the sample has over 50,000 clones; about 84% occur a single time. Over 3.5% of the sample goes to the ten largest clones. The trial excluded patients who had a history of autoimmune disease or were on systemic immunosuppression. In every dose cohort, peripheral blood was drawn for TCR sequencing at baseline, cycle 4 day 1, and cycle 7 day 1. Samples were obtained from an open-label, multicenter, first-in-human phase I dose-escalation trial of ivuxolimab. The trial enrolled adults with locally advanced or metastatic head and neck squamous cell, hepatocellular, melanoma or renal cell carcinoma. Before TCR sequencing, CD4+ T cells and CD8+ T cells from peripheral blood were sorted into separate populations.

The germline ends are 17 bases apart after V is trimmed by 2 bases and J by 10 bases. The cysteine opens and the phenylalanine closes a CDR3 of 13 amino acids. Of all the DNA, just the CDR3 is kept, 39 bases in frame from base 1. CDR1 and CDR2 were assigned from the germline V gene (reference sequence) as GTSNPN and SVGIG. With respect to this clone: Its antigen remains undetermined. Within one base of it there is no much larger clone, and no base qualities were kept.

Sequencing was performed on CD4+ or CD8+ T cells sorted from blood, taken in a trial of the OX40 agonist ivuxolimab. This sequence was found in an adult with an advanced solid tumor such as melanoma, head and neck, liver or kidney cancer. Recombination linked TRBV30 to TRBJ1-1; the D gene is unclear. The DNA sequence is TGTGCCTGGAGTCTGAGTCAGCTAACATCAGCTTTCTTT. It translates as CAWSLSQLTSAFF.